These 26 T cell receptor beta chains came from one sample sequenced in a study of human T cells and chemical hapten exposure. TCRdb itself ran the RACE reads through MiXCR, one entry per CDR3 protein. The sample includes more than 70,000 distinct CDR3 sequences, approximately 10% of them seen just once. Indicated time point: healthy volunteer bleed at 2 weeks. Researchers extracted total RNA from unfractionated whole blood. Sequencing used whole blood. Receptors were obtained from a female donor in good health. Some clones in this sample may be carry-over from other donors' samples.

This chain links TRBV28 with TRBJ2-7, with TRBD1 matching over 8 bases. Germline loops: CDR1 MDHEN, CDR2 SYDVKM. The V and J ends lost 4 bases and 0 bases, in that order; junction bases with no gene match: 2. There are 14 residues in the CDR3. This CDR3 is CASSWTGSSYEQYF. The CDR3 nucleotides read TGTGCCAGCAGTTGGACAGGGAGCTCCTACGAGCAGTACTTC.

This clonotype came up a few times. This rearrangement joins TRBV12-3 or TRBV12-4 to TRBJ1-5; TRBD1 aligns across 7 bases. With V trimmed by 6 bases and J by 6 bases, 11 bases remained unmatched. The CDR3 runs 15 residues. The CDR3 region has the DNA TGTGCCAGCAGGCGTAATCAGGGGGAGGGTCAGCCCCAGCATTTT. Protein product: CASRRNQGEGQPQHF.

The table lists this clonotype with many counts. This chain uses TRBV7-9 with TRBJ2-3; 7 bases fit TRBD2. The CDR3 runs to 16 residues. From germline, CDR1 is SEHNR and CDR2 FQNEAQ (reference sequence). The V gene end was trimmed by 5 bases and the J gene end by 3 bases; junction bases not matched to a gene: 11. CDR3 DNA sequence: TGTGCCAGCAGCCCGACTGGCGGGAGTCGTACAGATACGCAGTATTTT. Encoded protein: CASSPTGGSRTDTQYF.

There are many counts of this clonotype. The chain carries TRBV3-1 and TRBJ1-2; a weak D match, TRBD1 (5 bases). The CDR3 runs 12 residues. Germline CDR1 is LGHDT and CDR2 is YNNKEL (reference sequence). Trimming took off 0 bases at V and 8 bases at J, with 7 bases between the two ends. The CDR3 nucleotides are TGTGCCAGCAGCCAAGACAGGGACGGCTACACCTTC. Translating it yields CASSQDRDGYTF.

This clonotype was seen ten or more times. The chain carries TRBV7-9 and TRBJ2-2; D ambiguous. There are 13 residues in the CDR3. Germline CDR1 reads SEHNR; CDR2 reads FQNEAQ (reference sequence). Trimming cost V 3 bases and J 5 bases, with 7 bases left between them. CDR3 protein: CASSLAGTGELFF. CDR3 bases: TGTGCCAGCAGCTTGGCCGGGACCGGGGAGCTGTTTTTT.

V and J are TRBV4-3 and TRBJ1-1; D not certain. Germline CDR1 and CDR2: LGHNA and YSLEER. The CDR3 has 16 residues. V shed 0 bases and J shed 0 bases, with 11 bases lying between them. In DNA form, the CDR3 reads TGCGCCAGCAGCCAAGACGTCGCCCTCATGAACACTGAAGCTTTCTTT. The encoded protein is CASSQDVALMNTEAFF.

The V call is TRBV28, the J call TRBJ1-2, with TRBD1 identical over 12 bases. Germline lookup yields CDR1 MDHEN and CDR2 SYDVKM. The CDR3 has 15 amino acids. V lost 9 bases to trimming and J lost 3 bases; unmatched junction nucleotides: 8. CDR3 protein: CASRLGTGGHYGYTF. The CDR3 nucleotides are TGTGCCAGTAGATTGGGGACAGGGGGCCACTATGGCTACACCTTC.

The table lists this clonotype with a few counts. V is TRBV12-5 and J is TRBJ1-3; a possible D gene is TRBD1 (5 bases). The germline V and J ends were trimmed by 4 bases and 1 base, with 8 bases remaining between them. The CDR3 runs 14 residues. Germline values: CDR1 LGHNT, CDR2 FRNRAP. The CDR3 is CASGSSGSGNTIYF. In nucleotides, the CDR3 is TGTGCTAGTGGTTCATCAGGGTCTGGAAACACCATATATTTT.

The chain joins TRBV28 to TRBJ2-2; TRBD1 matches at 7 bases. The CDR3 has 14 amino acids. Losses at the gene ends were 5 bases for V and 5 bases for J; bases not matched to a gene: 5. Germline V CDR1 and CDR2: MDHEN, SYDVKM. CDR3 in amino acids: CASSGTAETGELFF. The CDR3 DNA sequence: TGTGCCAGCAGTGGGACAGCGGAGACCGGGGAGCTGTTTTTT. The complete variable domain, with remaining parts taken from reference TRBV28 and TRBJ2-2, reads DVKVTQSSRYLVKRTGEKVFLECVQDMDHENMFWYRQDPGLGLRLIYFSYDVKMKEKGDIPEGYSVSREKKERFSLILESASTNQTSMYLCASSGTAETGELFFGEGSRLTVL.

This clonotype came up a few times. The gene calls are TRBV15 and TRBJ2-2, with 15 bases lining up with TRBD2. CDR1 and CDR2 from the germline V gene are LNHNV and YYDKDF (reference sequence). V trimming: 8 bases; J trimming: 4 bases; junction bases outside the gene matches: 11. The CDR3 has 18 residues. The CDR3 DNA reads as TGTGCCACCGAGTTGGGACTAGCGGGAGGATCGTCCACCGGGGAGCTGTTTTTT. Amino acid sequence: CATELGLAGGSSTGELFF.

This rearrangement joins TRBV7-2 to TRBJ1-3; D may be TRBD1 (5 bases). The CDR3 is made up of 15 amino acids. Per germline, CDR1 SGHTA and CDR2 FQGNSA. V shed 4 bases and J shed 0 bases, with 10 bases lying between them. CDR3 in amino acids: CASSWDLNSGNTIYF. The CDR3 DNA follows: TGTGCCAGCAGCTGGGACCTGAACTCTGGAAACACCATATATTTT. The full variable domain, rest sourced from reference TRBV7-2 and TRBJ1-3, is GAGVSQSPSNKVTEKGKDVELRCDPISGHTALYWYRQSLGQGLEFLIYFQGNSAPDKSGLPSDRFSAERTGGSVSTLTIQRTQQEDSAVYLCASSWDLNSGNTIYFGEGSWLTVV.

This clonotype was observed a handful of times. The rearrangement uses TRBV9 and TRBJ1-1; D gene uncertain. CDR3 size: 14 residues. Germline V gene lookup returns CDR1 SGDLS and CDR2 YYNGEE. V gave up 1 base and J gave up 5 bases, with 12 bases separating them. The CDR3 here is CASSVQVSGTEAFF. The CDR3 nucleotides read TGTGCCAGCAGCGTACAGGTTAGTGGGACTGAAGCTTTCTTT.

The chain is built from TRBV20-1 and TRBJ2-3, with 8 bases fitting TRBD2. The CDR3 totals 16 residues. V trimming: 4 bases; J trimming: 3 bases; junction bases outside the gene matches: 12. The germline CDR1 and CDR2 sequences are DFQATT and SNEGSKA (reference sequence). The CDR3 sequence: CSATNSGSGTTDTQYF. In DNA form, the CDR3 reads TGCAGTGCTACCAATTCGGGTAGCGGGACAACAGATACGCAGTATTTT.

The sample holds a few counts of this clonotype. This chain joins TRBV5-1 and TRBJ2-3; 8 nucleotides align to TRBD2. CDR3 length: 18 residues. V trimming: 0 bases; J trimming: 5 bases; junction bases outside the gene matches: 14. Germline V gene lookup returns CDR1 SGHRS and CDR2 YFSETQ. CDR3 amino acids: CASSLGVLSGREGDTQYF. The CDR3 nucleotides read TGCGCCAGCAGCTTGGGGGTTTTGAGCGGGAGAGAGGGAGATACGCAGTATTTT.

The genes are TRBV7-9 and TRBJ1-3, with 11 bases matching TRBD1. The V segment lost 5 bases and the J segment 1 base; nucleotides outside the gene matches: 7. Germline V gene sequence: CDR1 SEHNR, CDR2 FQNEAQ (reference sequence). The length of the CDR3 is 17 residues. The CDR3 sequence is CASSPRTGGASGNTIYF. The CDR3 bases are TGTGCCAGCAGCCCGCGGACAGGGGGCGCTTCTGGAAACACCATATATTTT.

The chain is built from TRBV7-2 and TRBJ2-3; D not certain. CDR1 is SGHTA and CDR2 is FQGNSA in the germline V gene. This CDR3 is built from 16 residues. The V end was cut by 2 bases, the J end by 2 bases, with 14 bases between. CDR3 amino acids: CASSLSTHGATDTQYF. The CDR3 DNA reads TGTGCCAGCAGCTTAAGTACACACGGAGCCACAGATACGCAGTATTTT.

This clonotype was seen repeatedly, ten times or more. The chain is built from TRBV12-3 or TRBV12-4 and TRBJ2-2; TRBD1 might be the D (6 bases). The CDR3 contains 14 residues. V was cut by 5 bases and J by 1 base, with 8 bases left in between. CDR3 residues: CASSPRGNTGELFF. The CDR3 bases are TGTGCCAGCAGTCCCAGGGGGAACACCGGGGAGCTGTTTTTT.

For the CDR3, the DNA is TGCGCCAGCAGACGAATCGAGACAGGGGAAGAGACCCAGTACTTC. Amino acids: CASRRIETGEETQYF. The gene calls are TRBV4-1 and TRBJ2-5; 8 nucleotides agree with TRBD1. Trimming cost V 6 bases and J 3 bases; bases outside gene matches: 9. Germline values: CDR1 MGHRA, CDR2 YSYEKL. This CDR3 is built from 15 residues.

This clonotype was seen a handful of times. The rearrangement links TRBV7-2 to TRBJ2-5; the match to TRBD1 covers 10 bases. The CDR3 sequence is 14 residues long. V shed 2 bases and J 4 bases; nucleotides not matched to a gene: 1. Per germline, CDR1 SGHTA and CDR2 FQGNSA. CDR3: CASSLRDRGETQYF. For the CDR3, the DNA is TGTGCCAGCAGCTTAAGGGACAGGGGAGAGACCCAGTACTTC. Full variable domain (outside the CDR3, taken from reference TRBV7-2 and TRBJ2-5): GAGVSQSPSNKVTEKGKDVELRCDPISGHTALYWYRQSLGQGLEFLIYFQGNSAPDKSGLPSDRFSAERTGGSVSTLTIQRTQQEDSAVYLCASSLRDRGETQYFGPGTRLLVL.

The table lists this clonotype with many counts. The CDR3 DNA reads as TGTGCCAGCAGACCACAGGGGTTCGGCACCATATATTTT. Translating it yields CASRPQGFGTIYF. The V call is TRBV2, the J call TRBJ1-3; 7 bases are a match to TRBD1. CDR1 and CDR2 from the germline V gene are SNHLY and FYNNEI. The CDR3 runs 13 residues. J gave up 9 bases and V 6 bases, and 8 bases lay outside the gene matches.

There are a few counts of this clonotype. V and J are TRBV4-3 and TRBJ1-4; D is perhaps TRBD1 (6 bases). The CDR3 consists of 15 residues. From germline, CDR1 is LGHNA and CDR2 YSLEER. V lost 0 bases and J 4 bases, leaving 9 bases between the germline ends. CDR3 bases: TGCGCCAGCAGCCAAGAGGGGGGACATAATGAAAAACTGTTTTTT. Translated: CASSQEGGHNEKLFF.

This clonotype was counted between two and nine times. The J gene is TRBJ2-7, the V gene TRBV4-2, with a weak D call TRBD1 (6 bases). CDR1 and CDR2 (germline): LGHNA, YNFKEQ. The germline V and J ends were trimmed by 4 bases and 2 bases, with 12 bases remaining between them. The CDR3 runs to 14 residues. The CDR3 DNA reads as TGTGCCAGCAGCCTTAGCAGGGACACCTACGAGCAGTACTTC. This codes for CASSLSRDTYEQYF.

This clonotype occurred many times. J is TRBJ2-7 and V is TRBV6-5, with 9 bases that match TRBD2. Germline values: CDR1 MNHEY, CDR2 SVGAGI. This CDR3 has 16 amino acids. The trim removed 6 bases at V and 2 bases at J, leaving 11 bases unmatched. The CDR3: CASSLMSGRKPYEQYF. For the CDR3, the DNA is TGTGCCAGCAGCCTAATGAGCGGGAGGAAGCCCTACGAGCAGTACTTC.

This chain uses TRBV6-6 with TRBJ2-7; TRBD1 might be the D (6 bases). Per the germline V gene, CDR1 is MNHNY and CDR2 is SVGAGI (reference sequence). Trimming cost V 0 bases and J 3 bases, with 12 bases left between them. The CDR3 contains 15 residues. This chain's CDR3 is CASSYSGQSYYEQYF. DNA of the CDR3: TGTGCCAGCAGTTACTCTGGACAGTCGTACTACGAGCAGTACTTC.

This clonotype was counted between two and nine times. As DNA, the CDR3 is TGTGCCAGCAGGCGGACAGGGGGCGGCGAGCAGTACTTC. As protein: CASRRTGGGEQYF. The chain employs TRBV6-5 and TRBJ2-7; 11 bases are a match to TRBD1. Germline CDR1 MNHEY, CDR2 SVGAGI. V was pared by 6 bases and J by 6 bases, with 4 bases of the junction left unmatched. The CDR3 sequence is 13 residues long.

This clonotype was seen ten or more times. The chain combines TRBV14 with TRBJ2-1, with a possible D match to TRBD1 (6 bases). CDR3 length: 13 residues. Trimming pared 1 base from V and 10 bases from J, leaving 11 bases between. Germline V gene data show CDR1 as SGHDN and CDR2 as FVKESK. The CDR3 DNA reads TGTGCCAGCAGCCAAGTCCCCGGGACAGAGCAGTTCTTC. Translation: CASSQVPGTEQFF.